This entry lists 9 T cell receptor beta chains sequenced from one sample in a study of blood T cell repertoires in COVID-19. Clones were sequenced by immunoSEQ multiplex PCR, and TCRdb holds only the in-frame ones, with some missing. Found here are a few hundred thousand clones, approximately 86% of them singletons; the top ten hold roughly 9.8%. The sequenced sample consisted of peripheral blood. The source is a man aged 35-49 years who had recovered from COVID-19.

This clone was counted between two and nine times. The chain employs TRBV18 and TRBJ1-6, with D unresolved. Germline V gene sequence: CDR1 KGHSH, CDR2 LQKENI. V was pared by 4 bases and J by 10 bases, with 17 bases between. The CDR3 loop spans 15 amino acids. The CDR3: CASSLPAGAGSPLHF. CDR3 sequence (DNA): TGTGCCAGCTCACTCCCGGCGGGTGCGGGCTCACCCCTCCACTTT.

The V gene is TRBV18, the J gene TRBJ1-5; the match to TRBD1 covers 7 bases. In germline, CDR1 is KGHSH, CDR2 LQKENI. This CDR3 comprises 14 residues. With 3 bases clipped from V and 1 base from J, the junction kept 0 bases outside the gene matches. The CDR3 protein is CASSPDRSNQPQHF. The CDR3 DNA follows: TGTGCCAGCTCACCGGACAGGAGCAATCAGCCCCAGCATTTT.

The chain recombines TRBV5-1 with TRBJ1-4; the match to TRBD1 covers 9 bases. Germline assignment: CDR1 SGHRS and CDR2 YFSETQ. This CDR3 has 15 residues. V lost 4 bases, J lost 5 bases, and 6 bases stayed unmatched. The CDR3 region is CASSTGQGKNEKLFF. In DNA, the CDR3 is TGCGCCAGCAGCACGGGACAGGGAAAAAATGAAAAACTGTTTTTT. The full variable domain, completed using reference TRBV5-1 and TRBJ1-4, is KAGVTQTPRYLIKTRGQQVTLSCSPISGHRSVSWYQQTPGQGLQFLFEYFSETQRNKGNFPGRFSGRQFSNSRSEMNVSTLELGDSALYLCASSTGQGKNEKLFFGSGTQLSVL.

The CDR3 DNA is TGTGCCAGCAGCCTATTGACTAGCGGGACGACAGATACGCAGTATTTT. Protein product: CASSLLTSGTTDTQYF. This rearrangement joins TRBV7-3 to TRBJ2-3, with 11 bases matching TRBD2. This CDR3 contains 16 residues. In germline, CDR1 is SGHTA, CDR2 FQGTGA. J lost 3 bases, V lost 5 bases, and 7 bases had no gene match.

J is TRBJ2-7 and V is TRBV3-1 (or the pseudogene TRBV3-2); D is unresolved. Germline CDR1 LGHDT, CDR2 YNNKEL (reference sequence). CDR3 size: 13 residues. Between the trimmed V and J ends, which lost 4 bases and 2 bases, there was a span of 9 bases. In nucleotides, the CDR3 is TGTGCCAGCAGCCTGAGAGGTCCCTACGAGCAGTACTTC. Amino acid sequence: CASSLRGPYEQYF.

The rearrangement links TRBV6-6 to TRBJ2-7; 9 positions agree with TRBD2. The CDR3 extends over 14 amino acids. Trimming removed 6 bases from V and 0 bases from J; junction bases left unmatched: 3. CDR1 is MNHNY, CDR2 SVGAGI, per germline (reference sequence). CDR3 coding DNA: TGTGCCAGCAGGGCGGGAGGGAGCTCCTACGAGCAGTACTTC. It is translated as CASRAGGSSYEQYF.

This clone was counted a single time. This chain joins TRBV7-9 and TRBJ1-1, with D perhaps matching TRBD1 (6 bases). Germline V gives CDR1 SEHNR, CDR2 FQNEAQ (reference sequence). Between the trimmed V and J ends, which lost 11 bases and 4 bases, there was a span of 17 bases. The CDR3 is 13 amino acids. In nucleotides, the CDR3 is TGTGCCCACGAGAGCAGGGGAAGCACTGAAGCTTTCTTT. Translated: CAHESRGSTEAFF.

A single count supports this clone. The rearrangement links TRBV11-3 to TRBJ2-1; 13 bases are shared with TRBD2. The V gene's germline CDR1 is SGHNT and CDR2 YENEEA. Trimming at V came to 5 bases and at J to 11 bases, leaving 6 bases not matched to a gene. The CDR3 has 14 amino acids. The CDR3 DNA sequence: TGTGCCAGCAGCCCCCGGGGACTAGCGGGGAAGCAGTTCTTC. It yields the protein CASSPRGLAGKQFF.

This chain links TRBV7-8 with TRBJ2-1; the match to TRBD2 covers 9 bases. Germline lookup yields CDR1 SGHVS and CDR2 FQNEAQ. This CDR3 contains 17 residues. After removal of 5 bases from V and 7 bases from J, the junction contained 15 bases not matched to a gene. The chain's CDR3 is CASSPPRWRGGSNEQFF. The CDR3 nucleotides read TGTGCCAGCAGCCCTCCCCGATGGCGGGGGGGCAGTAATGAGCAGTTCTTC.